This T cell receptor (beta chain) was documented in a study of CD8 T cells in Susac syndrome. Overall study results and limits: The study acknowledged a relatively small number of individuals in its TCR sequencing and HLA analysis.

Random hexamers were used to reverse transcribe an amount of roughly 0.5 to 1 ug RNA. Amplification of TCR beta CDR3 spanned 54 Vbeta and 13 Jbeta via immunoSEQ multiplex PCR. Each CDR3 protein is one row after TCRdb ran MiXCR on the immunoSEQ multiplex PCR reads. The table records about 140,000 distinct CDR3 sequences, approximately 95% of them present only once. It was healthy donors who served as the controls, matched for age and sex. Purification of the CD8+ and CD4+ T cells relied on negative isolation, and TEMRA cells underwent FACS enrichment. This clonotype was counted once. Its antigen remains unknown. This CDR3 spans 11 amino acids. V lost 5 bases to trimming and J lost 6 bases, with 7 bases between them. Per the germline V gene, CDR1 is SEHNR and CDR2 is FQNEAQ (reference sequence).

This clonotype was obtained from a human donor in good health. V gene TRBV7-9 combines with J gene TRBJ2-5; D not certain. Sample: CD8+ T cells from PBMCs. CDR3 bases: TGTGCCAGCAGCCCTGGCCAGACCCAGTACTTC. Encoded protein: CASSPGQTQYF.